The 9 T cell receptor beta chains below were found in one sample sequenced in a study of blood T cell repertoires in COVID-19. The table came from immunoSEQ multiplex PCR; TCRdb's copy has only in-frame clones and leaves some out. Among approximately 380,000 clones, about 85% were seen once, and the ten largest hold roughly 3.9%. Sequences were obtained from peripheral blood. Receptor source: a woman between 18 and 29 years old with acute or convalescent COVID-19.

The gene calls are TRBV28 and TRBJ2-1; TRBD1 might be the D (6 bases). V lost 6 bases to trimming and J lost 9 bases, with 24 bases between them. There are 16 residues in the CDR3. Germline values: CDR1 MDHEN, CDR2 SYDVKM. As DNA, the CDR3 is TGTGCCAGCAGAACCCAATCTAGGGGGACCTTAGGTGAGCAGTTCTTC. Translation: CASRTQSRGTLGEQFF.

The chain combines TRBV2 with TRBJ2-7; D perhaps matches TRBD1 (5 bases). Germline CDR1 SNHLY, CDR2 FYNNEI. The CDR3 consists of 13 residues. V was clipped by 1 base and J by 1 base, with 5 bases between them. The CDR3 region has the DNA TGTGCCAGCAGTGAAGGACAGTCCTACGAGCAGTACTTC. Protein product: CASSEGQSYEQYF.

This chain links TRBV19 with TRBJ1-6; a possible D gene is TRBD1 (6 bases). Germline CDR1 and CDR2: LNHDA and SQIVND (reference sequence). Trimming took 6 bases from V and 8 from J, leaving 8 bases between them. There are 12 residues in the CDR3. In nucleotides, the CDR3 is TGTGCCAGTAGGGACAGTGATTCACCCCTCCACTTT. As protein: CASRDSDSPLHF.

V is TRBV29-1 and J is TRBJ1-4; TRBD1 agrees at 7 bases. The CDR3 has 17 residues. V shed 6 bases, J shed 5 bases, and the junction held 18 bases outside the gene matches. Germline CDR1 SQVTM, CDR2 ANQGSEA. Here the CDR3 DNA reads TGCAGCGTCGACGAAGGAGCGATCAGGGGGGAAAATGAAAAACTGTTTTTT. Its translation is CSVDEGAIRGENEKLFF.

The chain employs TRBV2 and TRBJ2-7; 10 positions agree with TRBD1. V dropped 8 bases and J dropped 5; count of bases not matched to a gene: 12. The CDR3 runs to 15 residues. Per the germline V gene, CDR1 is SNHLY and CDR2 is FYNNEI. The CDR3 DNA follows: TGTGCCAGCGGCCGGGACCGGACAGGGGGGGACGAGCAGTACTTC. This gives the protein CASGRDRTGGDEQYF. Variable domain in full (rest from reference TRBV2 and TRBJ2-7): EPEVTQTPSHQVTQMGQEVILRCVPISNHLYFYWYRQILGQKVEFLVSFYNNEISEKSEIFDDQFSVERPDGSNFTLKIRSTKLEDSAMYFCASGRDRTGGDEQYFGPGTRLTVT.

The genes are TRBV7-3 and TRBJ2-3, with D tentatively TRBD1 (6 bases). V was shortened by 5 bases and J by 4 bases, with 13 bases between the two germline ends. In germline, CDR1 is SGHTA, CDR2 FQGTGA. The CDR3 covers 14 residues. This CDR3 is CASSPDPGADTQYF. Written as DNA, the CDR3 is TGTGCCAGCAGCCCTGACCCAGGGGCAGATACGCAGTATTTT.

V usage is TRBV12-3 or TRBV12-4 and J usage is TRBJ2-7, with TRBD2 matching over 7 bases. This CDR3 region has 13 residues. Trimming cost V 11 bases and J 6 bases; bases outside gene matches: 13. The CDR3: CAPKRDFPAEQYF. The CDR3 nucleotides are TGTGCCCCCAAGCGGGACTTCCCCGCCGAGCAGTACTTC.

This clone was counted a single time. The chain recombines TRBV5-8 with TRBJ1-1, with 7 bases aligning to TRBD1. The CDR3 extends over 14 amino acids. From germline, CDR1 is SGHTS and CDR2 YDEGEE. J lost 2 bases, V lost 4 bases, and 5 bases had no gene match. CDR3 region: CASSIGTANTEAFF. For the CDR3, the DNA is TGTGCCAGCAGCATCGGGACAGCTAACACTGAAGCTTTCTTT.

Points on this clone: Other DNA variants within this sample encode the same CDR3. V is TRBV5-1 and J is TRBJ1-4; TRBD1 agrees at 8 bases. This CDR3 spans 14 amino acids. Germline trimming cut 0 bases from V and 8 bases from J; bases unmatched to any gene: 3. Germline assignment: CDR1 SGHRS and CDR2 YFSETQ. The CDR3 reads CASSLGQGNEKLFF. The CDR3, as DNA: TGCGCCAGCAGCTTGGGACAGGGGAACGAAAAACTGTTTTTT.